This note documents a single T cell receptor (beta chain) sequence. Germline V gene sequence: CDR1 MRHNA, CDR2 SNTAGT. J lost 6 bases, V lost 0 bases, and 4 bases had no gene match. The CDR3 runs to 16 residues. Sequencing was performed with immunoSEQ multiplex PCR; in TCRdb, only in-frame clones are kept and a portion is missing. This table holds 350,000 to 450,000 clones, 85% to 90% found once. The record originates from a study of blood T cell repertoires in COVID-19. The V call is TRBV6-4, the J call TRBJ1-5, with 11 positions matching TRBD1. Sequencing was done on a sample of PBMCs or T cells enriched from blood (not recorded which). The sequence was obtained from a man aged 25 to 40 who had recovered from COVID-19. As DNA, the CDR3 is TGTGCCAGCAGTGACTCCGGACAGGGGGCGACTCAGCCCCAGCATTTT. It translates to CASSDSGQGATQPQHF.